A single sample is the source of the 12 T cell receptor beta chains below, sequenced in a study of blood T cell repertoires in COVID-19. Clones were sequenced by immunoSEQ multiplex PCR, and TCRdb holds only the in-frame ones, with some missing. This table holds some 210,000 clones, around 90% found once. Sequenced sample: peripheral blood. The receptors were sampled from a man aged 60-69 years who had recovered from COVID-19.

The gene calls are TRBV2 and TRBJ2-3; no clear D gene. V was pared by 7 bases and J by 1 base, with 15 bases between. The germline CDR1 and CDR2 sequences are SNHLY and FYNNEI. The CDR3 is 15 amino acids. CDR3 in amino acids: CASKVIYGGTDTQYF. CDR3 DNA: TGTGCCAGCAAGGTTATCTACGGAGGCACAGATACGCAGTATTTT.

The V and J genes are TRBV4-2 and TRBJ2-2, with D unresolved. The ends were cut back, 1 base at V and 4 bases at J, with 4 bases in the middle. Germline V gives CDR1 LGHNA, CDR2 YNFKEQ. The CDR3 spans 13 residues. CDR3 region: CASSQASTGELFF. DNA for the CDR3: TGTGCCAGCAGCCAAGCGAGCACCGGGGAGCTGTTTTTT.

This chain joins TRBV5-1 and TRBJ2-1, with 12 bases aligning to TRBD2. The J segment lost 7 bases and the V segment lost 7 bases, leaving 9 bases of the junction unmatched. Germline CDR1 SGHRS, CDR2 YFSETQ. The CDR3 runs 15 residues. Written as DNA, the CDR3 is TGCGCCAGCGGCCGACTAGCGGGAGCGGGGAATGAGCAGTTCTTC. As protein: CASGRLAGAGNEQFF.

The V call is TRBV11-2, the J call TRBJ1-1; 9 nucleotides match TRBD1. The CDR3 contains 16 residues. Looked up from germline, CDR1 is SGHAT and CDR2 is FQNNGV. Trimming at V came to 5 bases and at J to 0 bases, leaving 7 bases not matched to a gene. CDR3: CASSPTWTGVNTEAFF. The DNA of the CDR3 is TGTGCCAGCAGCCCAACCTGGACAGGGGTGAACACTGAAGCTTTCTTT.

CDR3 nucleotides: TGTGCCAGCAGCAGACCGACAGGGGTAACTGAAGCTTTCTTT. Translating it yields CASSRPTGVTEAFF. The chain has TRBV5-5 and TRBJ1-1; TRBD1 agrees at 8 bases. This CDR3 spans 14 amino acids. CDR1 and CDR2 (germline): SGHKS, YYEKEE (reference sequence). The trim removed 4 bases at V and 5 bases at J, leaving 7 bases unmatched.

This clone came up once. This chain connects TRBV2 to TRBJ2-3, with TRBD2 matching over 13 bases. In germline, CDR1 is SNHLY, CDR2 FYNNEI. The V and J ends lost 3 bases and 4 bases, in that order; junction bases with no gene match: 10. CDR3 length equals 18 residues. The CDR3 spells CASSDVAPGLAGSDTQYF. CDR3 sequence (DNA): TGTGCCAGCAGTGATGTGGCCCCGGGACTAGCGGGATCAGATACGCAGTATTTT.

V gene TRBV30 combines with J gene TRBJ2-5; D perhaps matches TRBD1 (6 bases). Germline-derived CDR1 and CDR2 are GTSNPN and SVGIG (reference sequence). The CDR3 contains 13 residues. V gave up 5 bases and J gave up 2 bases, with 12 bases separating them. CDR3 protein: CAWAQGSQETQYF. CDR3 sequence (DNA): TGTGCCTGGGCACAGGGCTCACAAGAGACCCAGTACTTC.

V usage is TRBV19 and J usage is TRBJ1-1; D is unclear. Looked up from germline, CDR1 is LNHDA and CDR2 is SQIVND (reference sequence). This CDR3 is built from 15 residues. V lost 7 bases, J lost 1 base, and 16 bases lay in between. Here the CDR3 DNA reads TGTGCCAGTACAACGCTAGCAGGAGGGAACACTGAAGCTTTCTTT. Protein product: CASTTLAGGNTEAFF.

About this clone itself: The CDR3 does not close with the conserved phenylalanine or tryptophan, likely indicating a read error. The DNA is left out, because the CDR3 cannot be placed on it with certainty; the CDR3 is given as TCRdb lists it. The CDR3 sequence: CASSLVAGGGSLAL. J is TRBJ2-7 and V is TRBV7-9; the table's D call TRBD2 went unverified against the DNA. Per the germline V gene, CDR1 is SEHNR and CDR2 is FQNEAQ (reference sequence). The CDR3 spans 14 amino acids, including both terminal residues.

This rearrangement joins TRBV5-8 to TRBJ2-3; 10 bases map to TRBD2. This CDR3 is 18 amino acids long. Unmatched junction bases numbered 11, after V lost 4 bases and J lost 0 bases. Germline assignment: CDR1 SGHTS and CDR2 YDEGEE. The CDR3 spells CASSQTGLAVRSTDTQYF. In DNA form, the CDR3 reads TGTGCCAGCAGCCAAACCGGACTAGCGGTACGAAGCACAGATACGCAGTATTTT.

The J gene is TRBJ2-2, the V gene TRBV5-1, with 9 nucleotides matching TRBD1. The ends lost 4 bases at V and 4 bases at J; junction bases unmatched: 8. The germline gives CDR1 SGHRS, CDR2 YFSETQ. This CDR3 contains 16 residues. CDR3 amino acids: CASSDTGGAGTGELFF. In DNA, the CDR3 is TGCGCCAGCAGCGATACAGGGGGCGCGGGCACCGGGGAGCTGTTTTTT.

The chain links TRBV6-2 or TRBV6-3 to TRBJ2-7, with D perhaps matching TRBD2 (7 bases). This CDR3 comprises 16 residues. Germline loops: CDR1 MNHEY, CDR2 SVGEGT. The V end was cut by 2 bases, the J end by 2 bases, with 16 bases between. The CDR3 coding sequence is TGTGCCAGCAGTTACGGGGGGGCCTACACCCCCTACGAGCAGTACTTC. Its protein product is CASSYGGAYTPYEQYF.